This is a list of T cell receptor beta chains from one sample in a study of T-cell memory formation after mild COVID-19. MiXCR was run by TCRdb on the 5' RACE reads, yielding one entry per CDR3 protein. The table shows 300,000 to 400,000 distinct CDR3 sequences, with around 28% occurring only once. Sequencing was performed on PBMCs or a T cell subset sorted from them (not recorded which). The receptor set was obtained from an adult woman who had mild COVID-19 (a few samples of this study predate the infection). Cell type and time point are not known. Each CDR3 is given with its conserved first and last residue.

j_call v_call cdr3_aa
TRBJ1-1 TRBV12-3/TRBV12-4 CASSLQGPYEAFF
TRBJ2-1 TRBV6-2/TRBV6-3 CASSYGNPLAGGPSDEQFF
TRBJ2-5 TRBV5-1 CASSLVGGRETQYF
TRBJ1-2 TRBV3-1 CASSRSDLDYGYTF
TRBJ2-7 TRBV7-2 CASSSGQPPYEQYF
TRBJ2-7 TRBV6-6 CASTDPADYEQYF
TRBJ1-4 TRBV4-1 CASSRGQPTNEKLFF
TRBJ2-7 TRBV11-1 CASSLRTGKSEQYF
TRBJ2-7 TRBV20-1 CSASNPGTVGYEQYF
TRBJ2-2 TRBV9 CASSKGSRRNTGELFF
TRBJ2-1 TRBV9 CASSPQLAGEQFF
TRBJ2-7 TRBV6-5 CASSGPPAYEQYF
TRBJ2-1 TRBV7-9 CAIEGDEQFF
TRBJ2-3 TRBV30 CAWRDLRLQYF
TRBJ1-5 TRBV30 CAWTQGNQPQHF
TRBJ1-1 TRBV7-3 CASSSPFPRAGGEWNTEAFF
TRBJ2-7 TRBV5-4 CASNSGGPAGHYEQYF
TRBJ2-7 TRBV18 CASSPRQVTYEQYF
TRBJ2-5 TRBV2 CASSEASGILETQYF
TRBJ2-1 TRBV6-4 CASSPTSGGADEQFF
TRBJ2-3 TRBV6-1 CASSNRGITDTQYF
TRBJ2-5 TRBV5-1 CASSLSASGGARETQYF
TRBJ2-2 TRBV6-5 CASSYRQSTGELFF
TRBJ2-5 TRBV4-2 CASSRLQGDAGQETQYF
TRBJ2-1 TRBV14 CASSPLASGTIEQFF
TRBJ2-1 TRBV28 CASSSDRGQFF
TRBJ2-1 TRBV20-1 CSARLDGNEQFF
TRBJ2-7 TRBV6-5 CASSKTGSGWTYEQYF
TRBJ2-7 TRBV9 CASSGDSWVGEQYF